This TCR beta chain derives from a study of cytomegalovirus exposure and HLA in healthy donors. As concerns this clone: What it recognizes is unknown.

The donors formed part of the approximately 120-subject validation cohort, distinct from the 666-subject first cohort. V was trimmed by 1 base and J by 3 bases, leaving 7 bases between them. The V gene's germline CDR1 is SGHRS and CDR2 YFSETQ. The CDR3 has 13 amino acids. Generated by immunoSEQ multiplex PCR, the TCRdb table keeps only in-frame clones and is missing some. The data show 130,000 to 150,000 clones, roughly 88% seen once. The study, taken as a whole, reports: A classifier reportedly called cytomegalovirus status with high sensitivity and specificity. Overall, around 160 TCR beta chains were annotated as cytomegalovirus-associated. Later, an analysis found that TCR clusters from the first cohort tended to co-occur in the 120 validation repertoires.

The V gene is TRBV5-1, the J gene TRBJ2-5, with D possibly TRBD2 on 5 matching bases. This clonotype was obtained from a woman aged 18-35 years in good health and CMV-seropositive. Material: PBMCs. The CDR3 coding sequence is TGCGCCAGCAGCTTGACTAGTAAAGAGACCCAGTACTTC. Residues: CASSLTSKETQYF.